This entry lists 9 T cell receptor beta chains sequenced from one sample in a study of the immune and genomic landscape of osteosarcoma. Primary, local recurrence and metastasis osteosarcoma tumors were taken after treatment from poor-prognosis patients. Sequenced by immunoSEQ multiplex PCR; TCRdb stores in-frame clones only, minus some. The sample holds 10,000 or so clones; about 72% are singletons and the top ten take 18%. Source material: osteosarcoma tumor tissue from the lung. Receptors were obtained from a human donor with osteosarcoma.

The chain carries TRBV6-6 and TRBJ2-7, with 7 bases aligning to TRBD2. Per the germline V gene, CDR1 is MNHNY and CDR2 is SVGAGI (reference sequence). This CDR3 contains 14 residues. The ends lost 6 bases at V and 4 bases at J; junction bases unmatched: 9. CDR3 sequence reads: CASSPASGPYEQYF. In DNA, the CDR3 is TGTGCCAGCAGCCCGGCTAGCGGACCTTACGAGCAGTACTTC.

In this sample, this clone turned up a few times. The chain uses TRBV27 and TRBJ1-5, with unresolved D. The germline V gene encodes CDR1 MNHEY and CDR2 SMNVEV (reference sequence). The CDR3 runs to 16 residues. The ends were cut back, 5 bases at V and 3 bases at J, with 17 bases in the middle. CDR3 residues: CASSVTRPGYNQPQHF. CDR3 nucleotides: TGTGCCAGCAGTGTTACCCGACCAGGCTACAATCAGCCCCAGCATTTT.

The chain couples TRBV28 to TRBJ2-5, with 10 positions matching TRBD2. From germline, CDR1 is MDHEN and CDR2 SYDVKM. V lost 5 bases and J lost 4; bases outside the gene matches: 10. The CDR3 is 16 residues long. CDR3 sequence (DNA): TGTGCCAGCAGTCCCCCCCTAGCGGGAGCTACAGAGACCCAGTACTTC. It is translated as CASSPPLAGATETQYF.

There are a few counts of this clone. This chain connects TRBV2 to TRBJ1-2; D is unresolved. Per germline, CDR1 SNHLY and CDR2 FYNNEI. The CDR3 runs to 14 residues. The V and J ends lost 1 base and 4 bases respectively, with 10 bases between them. CDR3 nucleotides: TGTGCCAGCAGTGAAGGATCATCCCTCTATGGCTACACCTTC. Protein sequence: CASSEGSSLYGYTF.

Regarding this clone: One end of the junction varies from germline; a read error may be responsible. The genes are TRBV20-1 and TRBJ1-2; D call uncertain. The CDR3 runs to 11 residues. Germline CDR1 and CDR2: DFQATT and SNEGSKA (reference sequence). CDR3 residues: CSALPYLLPIF. In DNA form, the CDR3 reads TGCAGTGCTCTCCCATATCTCCTCCCAATCTTC.

V gene TRBV6-6 combines with J gene TRBJ2-3, with 7 bases fitting TRBD2. The CDR3 has 15 amino acids. Germline V gene data show CDR1 as MNHNY and CDR2 as SVGAGI (reference sequence). J lost 14 bases, V lost 2 bases, and 16 bases had no gene match. CDR3 sequence reads: CASSYDETGGPEGYF. In DNA form, the CDR3 reads TGTGCCAGCAGTTACGACGAGACGGGAGGACCGGAGGGGTATTTT.

This chain uses TRBV7-6 with TRBJ2-5, with TRBD2 matching 15 bases. CDR1 is SGHVS and CDR2 is FNYEAQ in the germline V gene. The CDR3 contains 16 residues. V shed 4 bases and J 7 bases; nucleotides not matched to a gene: 7. The DNA of the CDR3 is TGTGCCAGCAGCTCCGGACTAGCGGGGGGGATAATGACCCAGTACTTC. Amino acids: CASSSGLAGGIMTQYF.

This clone has a handful of counts. This chain connects TRBV6-5 to TRBJ2-7; a weak D match, TRBD2 (5 bases). Trimming left V 6 bases short and J 3 bases short, with 18 bases between. The V gene's germline CDR1 is MNHEY and CDR2 SVGAGI. This CDR3 spans 15 amino acids. For the CDR3, the DNA is TGTGCCAGCAGGCGGGTAGCGACCCTCGGCTACGAGCAGTACTTC. Protein product: CASRRVATLGYEQYF.

The chain links TRBV7-9 to TRBJ2-2; 7 bases map to TRBD1. Germline V gene data show CDR1 as SEHNR and CDR2 as FQNEAQ (reference sequence). The CDR3 loop spans 15 amino acids. Losses at the gene ends were 4 bases for V and 5 bases for J; bases not matched to a gene: 7. The CDR3 nucleotides read TGTGCCAGCAGCTCAGGCTCGACAGGGACCGGGGAGCTGTTTTTT. Translating gives CASSSGSTGTGELFF.